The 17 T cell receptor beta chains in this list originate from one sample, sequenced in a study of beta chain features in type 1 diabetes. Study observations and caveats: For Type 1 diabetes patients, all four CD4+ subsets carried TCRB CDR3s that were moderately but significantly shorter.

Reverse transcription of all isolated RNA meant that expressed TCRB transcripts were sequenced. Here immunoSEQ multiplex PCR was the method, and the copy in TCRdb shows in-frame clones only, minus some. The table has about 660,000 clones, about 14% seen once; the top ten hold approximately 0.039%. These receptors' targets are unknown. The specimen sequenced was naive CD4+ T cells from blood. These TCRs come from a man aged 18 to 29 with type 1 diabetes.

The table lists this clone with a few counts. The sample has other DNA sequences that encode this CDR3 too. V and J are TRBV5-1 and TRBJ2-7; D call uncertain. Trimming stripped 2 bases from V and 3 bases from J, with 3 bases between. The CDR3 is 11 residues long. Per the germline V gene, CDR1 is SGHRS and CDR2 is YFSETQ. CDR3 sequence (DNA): TGCGCCAGCAGCTTTGGCTACGAGCAGTACTTC. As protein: CASSFGYEQYF. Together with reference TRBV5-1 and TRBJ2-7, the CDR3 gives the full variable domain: KAGVTQTPRYLIKTRGQQVTLSCSPISGHRSVSWYQQTPGQGLQFLFEYFSETQRNKGNFPGRFSGRQFSNSRSEMNVSTLELGDSALYLCASSFGYEQYFGPGTRLTVT.

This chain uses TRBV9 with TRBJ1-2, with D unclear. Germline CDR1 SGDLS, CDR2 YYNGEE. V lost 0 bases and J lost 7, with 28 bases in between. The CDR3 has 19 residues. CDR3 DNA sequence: TGTGCCAGCAGCGTAGGTGAGGGAGCCGGGAGTTTAAGTTTGGGTGGCTACACCTTC. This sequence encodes CASSVGEGAGSLSLGGYTF.

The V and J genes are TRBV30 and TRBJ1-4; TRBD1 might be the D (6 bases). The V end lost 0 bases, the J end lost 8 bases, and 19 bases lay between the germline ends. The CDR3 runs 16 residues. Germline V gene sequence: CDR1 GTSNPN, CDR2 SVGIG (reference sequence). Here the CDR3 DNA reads TGTGCCTGGAGTGTAATGGGACACAGCCGAGGGGAAAAACTGTTTTTT. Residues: CAWSVMGHSRGEKLFF.

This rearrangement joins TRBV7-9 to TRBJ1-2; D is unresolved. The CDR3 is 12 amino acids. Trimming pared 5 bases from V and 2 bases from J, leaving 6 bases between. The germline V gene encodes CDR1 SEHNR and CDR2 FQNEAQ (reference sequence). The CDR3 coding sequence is TGTGCCAGCAGCACAGAAAACTATGGCTACACCTTC. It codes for CASSTENYGYTF.

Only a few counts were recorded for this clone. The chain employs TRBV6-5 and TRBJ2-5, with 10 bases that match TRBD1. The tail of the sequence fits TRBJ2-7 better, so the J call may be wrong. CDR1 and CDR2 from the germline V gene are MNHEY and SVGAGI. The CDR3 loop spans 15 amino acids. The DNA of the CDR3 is TGTGCCAGCAGTGCCCGGGACAGGGGCAGCTACGAGCAGTACTTC. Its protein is CASSARDRGSYEQYF.

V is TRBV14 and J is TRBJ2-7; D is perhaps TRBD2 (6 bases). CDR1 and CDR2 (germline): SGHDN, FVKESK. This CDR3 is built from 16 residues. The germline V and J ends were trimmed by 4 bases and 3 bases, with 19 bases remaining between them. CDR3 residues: CASSPARDSRIYEQYF. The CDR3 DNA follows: TGTGCCAGCAGCCCAGCCCGGGACTCCCGGATCTACGAGCAGTACTTC.

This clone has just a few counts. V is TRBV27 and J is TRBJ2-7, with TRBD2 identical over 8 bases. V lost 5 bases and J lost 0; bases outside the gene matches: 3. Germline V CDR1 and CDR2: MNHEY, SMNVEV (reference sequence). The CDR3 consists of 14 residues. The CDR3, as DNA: TGTGCCAGCAGTATAGCGGGGAGCTCCTACGAGCAGTACTTC. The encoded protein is CASSIAGSSYEQYF.

CDR3 loop: CASTSPLPNTEAFF. CDR3 nucleotides: TGTGCCAGCACCTCTCCGTTACCGAACACTGAAGCTTTCTTT. This chain joins TRBV2 and TRBJ1-1; D not certain. V dropped 7 bases and J dropped 1 base, with 13 bases sitting between them. This CDR3 is 14 amino acids long. Germline V gene lookup returns CDR1 SNHLY and CDR2 FYNNEI.

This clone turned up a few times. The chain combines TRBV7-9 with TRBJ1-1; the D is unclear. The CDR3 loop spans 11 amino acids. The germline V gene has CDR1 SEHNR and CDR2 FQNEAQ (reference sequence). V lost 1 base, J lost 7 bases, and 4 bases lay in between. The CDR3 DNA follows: TGTGCCAGCAGCTTAGGTCATGAAGCTTTCTTT. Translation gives CASSLGHEAFF.

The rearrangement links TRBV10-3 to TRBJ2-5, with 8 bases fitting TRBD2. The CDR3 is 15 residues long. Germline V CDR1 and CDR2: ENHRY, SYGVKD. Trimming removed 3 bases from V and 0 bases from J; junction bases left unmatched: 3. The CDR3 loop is CAISEALADQETQYF. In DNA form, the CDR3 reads TGTGCCATCAGTGAAGCACTAGCGGACCAAGAGACCCAGTACTTC.

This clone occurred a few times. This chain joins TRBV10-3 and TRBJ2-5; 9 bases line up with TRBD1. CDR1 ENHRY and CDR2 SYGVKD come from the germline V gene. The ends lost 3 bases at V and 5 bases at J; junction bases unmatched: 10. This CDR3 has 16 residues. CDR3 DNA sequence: TGTGCCATCAGTGACGGGGGACAGGGCCTCCAGGAGACCCAGTACTTC. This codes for CAISDGGQGLQETQYF.

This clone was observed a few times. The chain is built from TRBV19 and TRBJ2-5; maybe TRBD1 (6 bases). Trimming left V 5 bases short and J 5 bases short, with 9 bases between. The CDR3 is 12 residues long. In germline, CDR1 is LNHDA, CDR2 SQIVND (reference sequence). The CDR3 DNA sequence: TGTGCCAGTAGTTCCCAGGGGGAGACCCAGTACTTC. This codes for CASSSQGETQYF.

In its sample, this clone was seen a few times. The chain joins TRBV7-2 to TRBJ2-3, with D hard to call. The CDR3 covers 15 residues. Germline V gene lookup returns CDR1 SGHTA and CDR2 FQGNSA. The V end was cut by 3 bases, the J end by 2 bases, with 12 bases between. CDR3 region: CASSFNSGSTDTQYF. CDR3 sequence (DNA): TGTGCCAGCAGCTTTAATAGTGGGTCCACAGATACGCAGTATTTT.

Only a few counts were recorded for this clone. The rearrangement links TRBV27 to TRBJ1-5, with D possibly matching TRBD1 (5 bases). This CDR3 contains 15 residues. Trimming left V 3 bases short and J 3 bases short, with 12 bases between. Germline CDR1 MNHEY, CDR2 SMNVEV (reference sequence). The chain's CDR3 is CASSLEGVLNQPQHF. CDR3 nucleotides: TGTGCCAGCAGTTTGGAAGGGGTCCTCAATCAGCCCCAGCATTTT.

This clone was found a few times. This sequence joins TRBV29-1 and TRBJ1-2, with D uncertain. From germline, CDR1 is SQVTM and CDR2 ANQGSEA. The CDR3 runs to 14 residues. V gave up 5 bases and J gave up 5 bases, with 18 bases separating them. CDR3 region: CSVLLTSGWYGYTF. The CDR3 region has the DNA TGCAGCGTTCTACTGACCTCTGGATGGTATGGCTACACCTTC.

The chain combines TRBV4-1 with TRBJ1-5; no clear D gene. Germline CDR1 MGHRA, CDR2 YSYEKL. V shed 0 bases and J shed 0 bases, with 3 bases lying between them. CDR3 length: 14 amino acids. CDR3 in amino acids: CASSQDSSNQPQHF. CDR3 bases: TGCGCCAGCAGCCAAGACAGTAGCAATCAGCCCCAGCATTTT.

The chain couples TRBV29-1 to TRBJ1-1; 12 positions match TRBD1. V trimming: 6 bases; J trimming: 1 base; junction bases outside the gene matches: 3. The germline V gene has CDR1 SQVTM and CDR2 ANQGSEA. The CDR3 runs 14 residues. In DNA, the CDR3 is TGCAGCGTGGGACAGGGGGCTGGGAACACTGAAGCTTTCTTT. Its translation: CSVGQGAGNTEAFF.